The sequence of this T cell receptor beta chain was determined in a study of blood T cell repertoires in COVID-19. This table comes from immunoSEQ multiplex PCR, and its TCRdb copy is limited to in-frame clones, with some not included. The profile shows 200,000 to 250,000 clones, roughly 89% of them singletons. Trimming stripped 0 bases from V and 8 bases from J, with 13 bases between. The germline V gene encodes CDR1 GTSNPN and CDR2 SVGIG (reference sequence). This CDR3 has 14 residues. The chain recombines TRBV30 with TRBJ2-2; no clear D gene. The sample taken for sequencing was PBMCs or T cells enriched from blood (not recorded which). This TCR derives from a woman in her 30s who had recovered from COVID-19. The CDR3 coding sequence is TGTGCCTGGAGTGTATTCCCCATGAGAGGGGAGCTGTTTTTT. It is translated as CAWSVFPMRGELFF.